The 5 T cell receptor beta chains reported below all come from one sample, sequenced in a study of T-cell reconstitution after alpha-beta-depleted transplantation in children. Unique molecular identifiers were incorporated into the prepared TCRbeta library. MiXCR, applied by TCRdb to the PCR reads, yields one record per CDR3 protein. The sample has approximately 980,000 distinct CDR3 sequences; roughly 31% are singletons. Sequencing used PBMCs, mostly from graft donor cells, obtained 360 days after TCRalphabeta/CD19-depleted stem cell transplant. Receptors originate from a boy in the first two years of life who had a stem cell transplant for SCID, so the T cells may come from the graft donor.

The chain combines TRBV3-1 with TRBJ2-4; maybe TRBD1 (6 bases). Trimming removed 3 bases from V and 8 bases from J, with 8 bases in between. Germline values: CDR1 LGHDT, CDR2 YNNKEL (reference sequence). This CDR3 is 12 amino acids long. CDR3 in DNA: TGTGCCAGCAGCCAGGGACATGACATTCAGTACTTC. It codes for CASSQGHDIQYF.

The rearrangement joins TRBV3-1 to TRBJ2-6; perhaps TRBD2 as D (5 bases). Trimming shortened V by 2 bases and J by 9 bases, and 11 bases separated the two germline ends. The CDR3 is made up of 14 amino acids. Germline V gives CDR1 LGHDT, CDR2 YNNKEL (reference sequence). This chain's CDR3 is CASSQRARGNVLTF. The CDR3 region has the DNA TGTGCCAGCAGCCAAAGGGCCCGGGGCAACGTCCTGACTTTC.

The gene calls are TRBV25-1 and TRBJ2-5, with D perhaps TRBD1 (6 bases). This CDR3 contains 15 residues. Germline CDR1 reads MGHDK; CDR2 reads SYGVNS. Trimming took 4 bases from V and 3 from J, leaving 15 bases between them. The CDR3 sequence: CASSVTGTLKETQYF. CDR3 sequence (DNA): TGTGCCAGCAGTGTGACAGGCACTTTAAAAGAGACCCAGTACTTC.

The sample holds a few counts of this clonotype. This rearrangement joins TRBV9 to TRBJ2-7; 7 bases fit TRBD2. The CDR3 has 15 amino acids. CDR1 SGDLS and CDR2 YYNGEE come from the germline V gene. V lost 0 bases to trimming and J lost 2 bases; unmatched junction nucleotides: 5. The CDR3 loop reads CASSVAPSGAYEQYF. Here the CDR3 DNA reads TGTGCCAGCAGCGTAGCTCCGAGCGGGGCCTACGAGCAGTACTTC.

The gene calls are TRBV28 and TRBJ2-1; maybe TRBD1 (5 bases). Germline V lookup: CDR1 MDHEN, CDR2 SYDVKM. The CDR3 spans 15 residues. V shed 7 bases and J shed 8 bases, with 21 bases lying between them. The CDR3 loop reads CASTDRTPRFDEQFF. The CDR3 bases are TGTGCCAGCACCGACCGGACACCTCGTTTCGATGAGCAGTTCTTC.